The 19 T cell receptor beta chains below come from one sample, sequenced in a study of T cells in Graves' hyperthyroidism and ophthalmopathy. RNA transcripts served as the template for amplifying TCR beta CDR3 regions. Primed by the HTBI set, a first-round RT-PCR was run on the TCR CDR3. Using its own MiXCR run on the multiplex PCR reads, TCRdb lists one record per CDR3 protein. The sample has 200,000 to 300,000 distinct CDR3 sequences; 16% are singletons. The sample comprised blood. Receptors originate from a woman younger than 35 with Graves' ophthalmopathy.

This clonotype was counted a few times. One end of the junction fails to match germline, which may point to a read error. The chain has TRBV10-3 and TRBJ1-4; D remains ambiguous. The CDR3 covers 13 residues. Germline-derived CDR1 and CDR2 are ENHRY and SYGVKD. DNA of the CDR3: TGTGCCTCGGCGCAAAGGGCCAATGAAAATCTGTTTTTT. The encoded protein is CASAQRANENLFF.

This clonotype was counted ten times or more. The chain links TRBV7-2 to TRBJ2-1; 7 bases fit TRBD2. The CDR3 sequence is 15 residues long. Germline CDR1 reads SGHTA; CDR2 reads FQGNSA. The V gene end was trimmed by 3 bases and the J gene end by 6 bases; junction bases not matched to a gene: 8. CDR3: CASSFGGAGVNEQFF. CDR3 nucleotide sequence: TGTGCCAGCAGCTTCGGTGGGGCGGGAGTCAATGAGCAGTTCTTC. The full variable domain, in which reference TRBV7-2 and TRBJ2-1 provide the parts outside the CDR3, is GAGVSQSPSNKVTEKGKDVELRCDPISGHTALYWYRQSLGQGLEFLIYFQGNSAPDKSGLPSDRFSAERTGGSVSTLTIQRTQQEDSAVYLCASSFGGAGVNEQFFGPGTRLTVL.

This clonotype was seen ten or more times. The rearrangement uses TRBV27 and TRBJ1-2; D is undetermined. Germline V gene data show CDR1 as MNHEY and CDR2 as SMNVEV (reference sequence). The CDR3 contains 13 residues. V was cut by 2 bases and J by 4 bases, with 8 bases left in between. CDR3 sequence: CASSLGSGYGYTF. Written as DNA, the CDR3 is TGTGCCAGCAGTTTAGGTAGTGGCTATGGCTACACCTTC.

This clonotype was counted many times. This CDR3 reads CASSFSDRALGGYTF. The CDR3 coding sequence is TGTGCCAGCAGTTTTTCCGACAGGGCCTTGGGTGGCTACACCTTC. The chain recombines TRBV28 with TRBJ1-2; TRBD1 matches at 7 bases. V was pared by 3 bases and J by 7 bases, with 11 bases of the junction left unmatched. Germline loops: CDR1 MDHEN, CDR2 SYDVKM. The CDR3 is 15 amino acids.

The genes are TRBV19 and TRBJ2-4; 8 nucleotides align to TRBD2. Per germline, CDR1 LNHDA and CDR2 SQIVND (reference sequence). The CDR3 totals 17 residues. V trimming: 7 bases; J trimming: 2 bases; junction bases outside the gene matches: 13. The CDR3 sequence: CASTALSGGVTKNIQYF. The CDR3 nucleotides are TGTGCCAGTACCGCACTATCCGGGGGGGTTACCAAAAACATTCAGTACTTC.

V usage is TRBV28 and J usage is TRBJ2-5; 12 positions match TRBD2. V was pared by 7 bases and J by 5 bases, with 17 bases of the junction left unmatched. The germline V gene has CDR1 MDHEN and CDR2 SYDVKM. The CDR3 is made up of 18 amino acids. The DNA for the CDR3 is TGTGCCAGCAACCCAACGGTGAGGACTAGCGGGATGGGGGAGACCCAGTACTTC. Translated, it gives CASNPTVRTSGMGETQYF.

Many counts were recorded for this clonotype. J is TRBJ2-3 and V is TRBV7-9; D gene unclear. Trimming cost V 4 bases and J 4 bases, with 6 bases left between them. This CDR3 is built from 12 residues. The germline V gene has CDR1 SEHNR and CDR2 FQNEAQ (reference sequence). The CDR3 reads CASSSQADTQYF. CDR3 coding DNA: TGTGCCAGCAGCTCCCAGGCAGATACGCAGTATTTT.

This clonotype was recorded only once. The chain joins TRBV6-4 to TRBJ2-7; 9 nucleotides line up with TRBD2. This CDR3 comprises 15 residues. Germline V gives CDR1 MRHNA, CDR2 SNTAGT. Unmatched junction bases numbered 8, after V lost 3 bases and J lost 5 bases. The CDR3 reads CASSEQPGGGDEQYF. The CDR3 bases are TGTGCCAGCAGTGAGCAGCCGGGCGGGGGGGACGAGCAGTACTTC.

The chain carries TRBV3-1 and TRBJ1-1; 9 nucleotides agree with TRBD1. Germline CDR1 LGHDT, CDR2 YNNKEL (reference sequence). V was clipped by 3 bases and J by 9 bases; unmatched bases: 5. This CDR3 region has 13 residues. CDR3 region: CASSQLGQGQAFF. DNA of the CDR3: TGTGCCAGCAGCCAGTTGGGACAGGGCCAAGCTTTCTTT.

This clonotype was counted a few times. The junction departs from germline at one end; a sequencing error may be responsible. This rearrangement joins TRBV7-7 to TRBJ2-2, with TRBD1 matching over 11 bases. The CDR3 has 16 amino acids. CDR1 SSHAT and CDR2 FNYEAQ come from the germline V gene (reference sequence). CDR3 coding DNA: TGTGCTAGCAGCCGCGGACAGGGGGCACACACCGGGGAGCTGTTTTTT. It specifies CASSRGQGAHTGELFF.

There are many counts of this clonotype. This chain connects TRBV18 to TRBJ2-7, with D tentatively TRBD2 (6 bases). CDR1 is KGHSH and CDR2 is LQKENI in the germline V gene. V dropped 2 bases and J dropped 5 bases, with 22 bases sitting between them. There are 17 residues in the CDR3. The CDR3, as DNA: TGTGCCAGCTCACCAAAGGATGGAGGGCCAAATCCCCACGAGCAGTACTTC. It codes for CASSPKDGGPNPHEQYF.

As regards this clonotype: An end of the junction does not agree with germline; a read error may underlie this. The chain joins TRBV7-2 to TRBJ2-3; 7 bases match TRBD2. The length of the CDR3 is 16 residues. CDR1 SGHTA and CDR2 FQGNSA come from the germline V gene. The CDR3 nucleotides read TGTGCCAGCAGCTCCCCTGCGGGAGTATTCACAGATACGAAGTATTTT. Its protein product is CASSSPAGVFTDTKYF.

In this sample, this clonotype turned up many times. The J gene is TRBJ2-2, the V gene TRBV12-3 or TRBV12-4; TRBD2 matches 14 bases. The CDR3 extends over 18 amino acids. After removal of 4 bases from V and 4 bases from J, the junction contained 8 bases not matched to a gene. As DNA, the CDR3 is TGTGCCAGCAGTTCGACTAGCGGGAGGGCCTGGGGCACCGGGGAGCTGTTTTTT. As protein: CASSSTSGRAWGTGELFF.

Ten or more counts support this clonotype. CDR3 loop: CASSDRTGAGANVLTF. CDR3 DNA: TGTGCCAGCAGTGACCGGACAGGGGCTGGGGCCAACGTCCTGACTTTC. The chain combines TRBV2 with TRBJ2-6; 9 bases are shared with TRBD1. The germline V gene has CDR1 SNHLY and CDR2 FYNNEI. Trimming at V came to 3 bases and at J to 2 bases, leaving 2 bases not matched to a gene. The CDR3 is made up of 16 amino acids.

This clonotype was seen more than once but under ten times. The rearrangement uses TRBV19 and TRBJ2-1, with TRBD1 matching over 7 bases. V shed 7 bases, J shed 3 bases, and the junction held 18 bases outside the gene matches. CDR3 size: 18 residues. Germline V gene lookup returns CDR1 LNHDA and CDR2 SQIVND (reference sequence). For the CDR3, the DNA is TGTGCCAGTACCTCCTCCGGCCCGGGACAGACCTTCTACAATGAGCAGTTCTTC. It codes for CASTSSGPGQTFYNEQFF.

V and J are TRBV6-1 and TRBJ1-2; maybe TRBD1 (5 bases). In germline, CDR1 is MNHNS, CDR2 SASEGT. CDR3 length: 15 residues. Trimming pared 6 bases from V and 4 bases from J, leaving 18 bases between. CDR3 sequence: CASSRMGRTFYGYTF. In DNA form, the CDR3 reads TGTGCCAGCAGCAGAATGGGACGGACCTTCTATGGCTACACCTTC.

Many counts were recorded for this clonotype. V and J are TRBV5-1 and TRBJ2-3; 9 bases are shared with TRBD2. CDR3 length equals 16 residues. The V segment lost 4 bases and the J segment 4 bases; nucleotides outside the gene matches: 10. The germline V gene has CDR1 SGHRS and CDR2 YFSETQ. CDR3: CASSQRGAIVPDTQYF. CDR3 DNA sequence: TGCGCCAGCAGCCAGCGGGGGGCAATCGTCCCAGATACGCAGTATTTT.

The chain joins TRBV19 to TRBJ1-1; 10 bases agree with TRBD1. The CDR3 sequence is 15 residues long. The V segment lost 4 bases and the J segment 2 bases; nucleotides outside the gene matches: 4. Germline V gives CDR1 LNHDA, CDR2 SQIVND (reference sequence). The CDR3 region has the DNA TGTGCCAGTAGTACCTGGGACAGGGGAAACACTGAAGCTTTCTTT. Protein sequence: CASSTWDRGNTEAFF.

The rearrangement uses TRBV2 and TRBJ2-1; tentative D call: TRBD1 (5 bases). Between the trimmed V and J ends, which lost 6 bases and 1 base, there was a span of 13 bases. Germline CDR1 SNHLY, CDR2 FYNNEI. This CDR3 spans 15 amino acids. The CDR3 is CASRIRVGSYNEQFF. In DNA form, the CDR3 reads TGTGCCAGCAGAATCAGGGTAGGGTCCTACAATGAGCAGTTCTTC.